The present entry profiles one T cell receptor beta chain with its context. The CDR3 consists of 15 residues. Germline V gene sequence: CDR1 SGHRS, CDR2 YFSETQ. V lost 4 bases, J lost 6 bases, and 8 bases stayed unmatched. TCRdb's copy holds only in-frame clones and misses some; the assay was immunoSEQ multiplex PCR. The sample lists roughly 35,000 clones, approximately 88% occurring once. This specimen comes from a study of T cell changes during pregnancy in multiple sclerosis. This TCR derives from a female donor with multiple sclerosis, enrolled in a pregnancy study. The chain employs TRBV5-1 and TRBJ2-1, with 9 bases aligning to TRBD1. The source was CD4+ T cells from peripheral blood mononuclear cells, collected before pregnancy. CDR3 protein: CASSAGGTGSNEQFF. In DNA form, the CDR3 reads TGCGCCAGCAGCGCTGGCGGGACAGGGAGCAATGAGCAGTTCTTC. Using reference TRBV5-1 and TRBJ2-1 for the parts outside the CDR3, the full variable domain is KAGVTQTPRYLIKTRGQQVTLSCSPISGHRSVSWYQQTPGQGLQFLFEYFSETQRNKGNFPGRFSGRQFSNSRSEMNVSTLELGDSALYLCASSAGGTGSNEQFFGPGTRLTVL.